This T cell receptor (beta chain) was sequenced during a study of blood T cell repertoires in COVID-19. Study-wide background: Samples came from the United States, Italy and Spain, spanning acute and convalescent COVID-19. Sources were T cells, B-cell-depleted T cells, or PBMCs; the material itself was cDNA or gDNA.

Original analysis: Quantification of nucleated cells was approximated via reference gene primer amplification. The repertoire was sequenced with immunoSEQ multiplex PCR; TCRdb's copy has only in-frame clones and lacks some. V, J and clone size reflect that table, while D and trimming were determined from the DNA. There are about 47,000 clones in the sample; nearly 90% occur only once, and 3% lies in the top ten. CDR1 is GTSNPN and CDR2 is SVGIG in the germline V gene (reference sequence). The CDR3 runs 16 residues. The trim removed 2 bases at V and 2 bases at J, leaving 10 bases unmatched. The source is a man aged 50-59 years with active COVID-19. This chain links TRBV30 with TRBJ2-3; TRBD2 aligns across 7 bases. What was sequenced was peripheral blood. The CDR3 here is CAWSPFEGGYTDTQYF. The CDR3 nucleotides are TGTGCCTGGAGTCCCTTTGAGGGAGGGTACACAGATACGCAGTATTTT. Based on the CDR3 plus reference TRBV30 and TRBJ2-3, the full variable domain is SQTIHQWPATLVQPVGSPLSLECTVEGTSNPNLYWYRQAAGRGLQLLFYSVGIGQISSEVPQNLSASRPQDRQFILSSKKLLLSDSGFYLCAWSPFEGGYTDTQYFGPGTRLTVL.